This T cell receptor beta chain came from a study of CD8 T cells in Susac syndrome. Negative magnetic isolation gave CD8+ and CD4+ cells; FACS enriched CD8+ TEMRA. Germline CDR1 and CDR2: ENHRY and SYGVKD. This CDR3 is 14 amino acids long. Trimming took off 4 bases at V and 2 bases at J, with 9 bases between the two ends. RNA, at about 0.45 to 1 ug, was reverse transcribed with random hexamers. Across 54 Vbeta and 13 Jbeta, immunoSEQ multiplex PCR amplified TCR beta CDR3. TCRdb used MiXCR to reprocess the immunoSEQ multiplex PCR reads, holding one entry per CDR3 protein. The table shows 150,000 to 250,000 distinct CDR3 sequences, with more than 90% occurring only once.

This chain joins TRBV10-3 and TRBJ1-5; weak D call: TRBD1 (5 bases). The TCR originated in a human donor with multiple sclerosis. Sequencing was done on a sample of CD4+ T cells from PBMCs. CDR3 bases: TGTGCCATCAGTGTAGCGGGGGGCAATCAGCCCCAGCATTTT. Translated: CAISVAGGNQPQHF.